The sample holds a few counts of the clone carrying this TCR beta chain. The data derive from a study of T cells in Graves' hyperthyroidism and ophthalmopathy. There were TCR beta CDR3 regions amplified from RNA transcripts. The primer set for the first-round RT-PCR of the TCR CDR3 was HTBI. TCRdb fed the multiplex PCR reads into MiXCR, producing one record per CDR3 protein. Of about 400,000 distinct CDR3 sequences listed, about 15% were seen once; the top ten hold around a third. V dropped 3 bases and J dropped 4 bases, with 13 bases sitting between them. Germline V CDR1 and CDR2: SGHRS, YFSETQ. The CDR3 covers 14 residues.

V gene TRBV5-1 combines with J gene TRBJ1-1; possibly TRBD1 for D (5 bases). Sample: blood. The sequence was collected from a woman aged 30 to 39 with Graves' hyperthyroidism. CDR3 sequence (DNA): TGCGCCAGCAGCTGGGGGGACGGGAGCACTGAAGCTTTCTTT. Translation gives CASSWGDGSTEAFF.